These 19 T cell receptor beta chains came from one sample sequenced in a study of shared clonotypes between healthy human individuals. The assay was immunoSEQ multiplex PCR, and TCRdb's table has in-frame clones only and misses some. Found here are about a million clones, approximately 80% of them singletons; the top ten hold about 0.89%. Sequenced material: memory CD4+ T cells from PBMCs. Subset given: CD45RA-negative fraction. Every receptor here comes from a man aged 18 to 30 in good health. Some clones in this sample may be carry-over from other donors' samples.

This clone is a singleton in its sample. V gene TRBV4-1 combines with J gene TRBJ1-3; D call uncertain. The CDR3 is 15 residues long. Trimming removed 0 bases at V and 6 bases at J, with 12 bases between. Per germline, CDR1 MGHRA and CDR2 YSYEKL. DNA of the CDR3: TGCGCCAGCAGCCAAGATCTTCCGGCGCCAAACACCATATATTTT. This sequence encodes CASSQDLPAPNTIYF.

The chain combines TRBV9 with TRBJ2-5; 8 nucleotides match TRBD2. J lost 5 bases, V lost 3 bases, and 12 bases had no gene match. The germline V gene encodes CDR1 SGDLS and CDR2 YYNGEE. The CDR3 sequence is 16 residues long. CDR3 amino acids: CASSAGTAGALETQYF. The DNA of the CDR3 is TGTGCCAGCAGCGCCGGCACAGCGGGAGCTTTGGAGACCCAGTACTTC. Full variable domain (outside the CDR3, taken from reference TRBV9 and TRBJ2-5): DSGVTQTPKHLITATGQRVTLRCSPRSGDLSVYWYQQSLDQGLQFLIQYYNGEERAKGNILERFSAQQFPDLHSELNLSSLELGDSALYFCASSAGTAGALETQYFGPGTRLLVL.

The chain is built from TRBV28 and TRBJ2-5; maybe TRBD1 (5 bases). Trimming cost V 1 base and J 5 bases, with 11 bases left between them. Germline CDR1 is MDHEN and CDR2 is SYDVKM. The CDR3 length is 14 residues. Here the CDR3 DNA reads TGTGCCAGCAGTTTATACCAGGGCCGGGAGACCCAGTACTTC. This sequence encodes CASSLYQGRETQYF.

The count of this clone is one. The chain employs TRBV7-9 and TRBJ1-4, with D uncertain. Germline assignment: CDR1 SEHNR and CDR2 FQNEAQ (reference sequence). Trimming took off 10 bases at V and 2 bases at J, with 14 bases between the two ends. The CDR3 is 14 amino acids. The chain's CDR3 is CATGERQTNEKLFF. The CDR3 DNA follows: TGTGCCACCGGGGAGAGGCAGACTAATGAAAAACTGTTTTTT.

The chain carries TRBV2 and TRBJ2-7, with a weak D call TRBD2 (6 bases). The germline V gene has CDR1 SNHLY and CDR2 FYNNEI. Trimming took off 4 bases at V and 2 bases at J, with 12 bases between the two ends. This CDR3 has 14 residues. In DNA form, the CDR3 reads TGTGCCAGCAGTGTGGCTAGCGAACCCTACGAGCAGTACTTC. This encodes CASSVASEPYEQYF.

The chain is built from TRBV5-1 and TRBJ1-1; D may be TRBD1 (6 bases). The CDR3 length is 14 residues. CDR1 and CDR2 from the germline V gene are SGHRS and YFSETQ. The ends were cut back, 4 bases at V and 1 base at J, with 11 bases in the middle. The chain's CDR3 is CASSAGAGNTEAFF. CDR3 bases: TGCGCCAGCAGCGCGGGGGCTGGGAACACTGAAGCTTTCTTT.

The chain links TRBV2 to TRBJ2-1, with TRBD1 identical over 8 bases. The CDR3 has 16 amino acids. Germline CDR1 SNHLY, CDR2 FYNNEI. The J segment lost 9 bases and the V segment lost 2 bases, leaving 12 bases of the junction unmatched. The CDR3 is CASSENGQGARGEQFF. The CDR3 DNA is TGTGCCAGCAGTGAAAACGGTCAGGGGGCGCGAGGTGAGCAGTTCTTC.

The chain joins TRBV7-3 to TRBJ2-3; possibly TRBD1 or TRBD2 for D (5 bases each). The CDR3 contains 16 residues. V was shortened by 2 bases and J by 0 bases, with 12 bases between the two germline ends. The germline CDR1 and CDR2 sequences are SGHTA and FQGTGA. The CDR3 is CASSLLGRLSTDTQYF. CDR3 in DNA: TGTGCCAGCAGCTTACTGGGACGTCTTAGCACAGATACGCAGTATTTT.

The chain combines TRBV28 with TRBJ1-2; D uncertain. V shed 4 bases and J shed 8 bases, with 8 bases lying between them. Germline CDR1 is MDHEN and CDR2 is SYDVKM. This CDR3 spans 11 amino acids. Here the CDR3 DNA reads TGTGCCAGCAGTTCCTCCCTGGGCTACACCTTC. Its translation is CASSSSLGYTF.

The chain couples TRBV7-3 to TRBJ2-3; TRBD2 might be the D (6 bases). Trimming took 3 bases from V and 4 from J, leaving 14 bases between them. CDR1 SGHTA and CDR2 FQGTGA come from the germline V gene. This CDR3 has 15 residues. In DNA form, the CDR3 reads TGTGCCAGCAGCTTCGACGGGAGATCCCCAGATACGCAGTATTTT. It is translated as CASSFDGRSPDTQYF.

This clone was counted at least ten times. The rearrangement links TRBV7-6 to TRBJ1-3; TRBD1 aligns across 9 bases. The germline gives CDR1 SGHVS, CDR2 FNYEAQ. The CDR3 is made up of 19 amino acids. V shed 1 base and J 5 bases; nucleotides not matched to a gene: 15. CDR3 sequence: CASSLEGTGSPRPRNTIYF. CDR3 nucleotides: TGTGCCAGCAGCTTAGAAGGGACAGGGAGCCCGCGGCCTCGAAACACCATATATTTT.

The J gene is TRBJ2-1, the V gene TRBV28, with TRBD1 matching 7 bases. The germline V gene encodes CDR1 MDHEN and CDR2 SYDVKM. The CDR3 is made up of 15 amino acids. V gave up 6 bases and J gave up 0 bases; unmatched junction bases: 5. CDR3 in amino acids: CASRVAGGSYNEQFF. DNA of the CDR3: TGTGCCAGCAGGGTGGCAGGGGGCTCCTACAATGAGCAGTTCTTC.

This clone came up many times. This specimen includes other DNA sequences encoding the same CDR3. The J gene is TRBJ1-4, the V gene TRBV5-1; tentatively, D is TRBD1 (6 bases). Germline assignment: CDR1 SGHRS and CDR2 YFSETQ. Trimming pared 1 base from V and 7 bases from J, leaving 11 bases between. The CDR3 has 14 amino acids. CDR3: CASSLWGQGEKLFF. CDR3 coding DNA: TGCGCCAGCAGCTTGTGGGGACAAGGTGAAAAACTGTTTTTT. The full variable domain, its missing parts supplied by reference TRBV5-1 and TRBJ1-4, is KAGVTQTPRYLIKTRGQQVTLSCSPISGHRSVSWYQQTPGQGLQFLFEYFSETQRNKGNFPGRFSGRQFSNSRSEMNVSTLELGDSALYLCASSLWGQGEKLFFGSGTQLSVL.

This sequence joins TRBV7-2 and TRBJ2-7; 7 bases agree with TRBD1. This CDR3 comprises 13 residues. CDR1 is SGHTA and CDR2 is FQGNSA in the germline V gene. V was clipped by 6 bases and J by 3 bases; unmatched bases: 5. The CDR3 coding sequence is TGTGCCAGCAGGCCTACAGGGGTCTACGAGCAGTACTTC. Translating gives CASRPTGVYEQYF.

The gene calls are TRBV18 and TRBJ2-1, with D possibly being TRBD1 (6 bases). The CDR3 is made up of 18 amino acids. Germline V CDR1 and CDR2: KGHSH, LQKENI. Between the trimmed V and J ends, which lost 5 bases and 6 bases, there was a span of 26 bases. The CDR3 DNA sequence: TGTGCCAGCTCATCTCCGGCTGCCTTAAGCGGACAGATCAATGAGCAGTTCTTC. Its translation: CASSSPAALSGQINEQFF.

This clone turned up a few times. V usage is TRBV25-1 and J usage is TRBJ2-7; TRBD1 matches at 11 bases. The V gene end was trimmed by 4 bases and the J gene end by 0 bases; junction bases not matched to a gene: 5. This CDR3 region has 16 residues. CDR1 is MGHDK, CDR2 SYGVNS, per germline. The CDR3 DNA reads TGTGCCAGCAGTGCATGGGACAGGGGGAGCTCCTACGAGCAGTACTTC. This sequence encodes CASSAWDRGSSYEQYF.

Worth noting for this clone: Germline is not matched at one junction end, which may reflect a read error. The V and J genes are TRBV20-1 and TRBJ2-7, with D perhaps TRBD1 (5 bases). Germline-derived CDR1 and CDR2 are DFQATT and SNEGSKA (reference sequence). The CDR3 runs to 11 residues. The CDR3 here is CSVKGALTPHF. The CDR3 nucleotides are TGCAGCGTAAAAGGGGCGTTAACCCCCCACTTC.

The chain carries TRBV19 and TRBJ2-1; 8 positions agree with TRBD2. Looked up from germline, CDR1 is LNHDA and CDR2 is SQIVND (reference sequence). This CDR3 is 17 amino acids long. With 5 bases clipped from V and 3 bases from J, the junction kept 12 bases outside the gene matches. The CDR3 sequence: CASSPLPTSAGYNEQFF. The CDR3 DNA reads as TGTGCCAGTAGTCCGCTTCCGACTAGCGCTGGCTACAATGAGCAGTTCTTC.

The count of this clone is one. This rearrangement joins TRBV5-1 to TRBJ2-7, with D hard to call. Germline V CDR1 and CDR2: SGHRS, YFSETQ. V was shortened by 0 bases and J by 4 bases, with 8 bases between the two germline ends. The CDR3 sequence is 13 residues long. CDR3 sequence reads: CASSLAAAYEQYF. For the CDR3, the DNA is TGCGCCAGCAGCTTGGCCGCGGCGTACGAGCAGTACTTC.